The next 22 T cell receptor beta chains were all read from a single sample in a study of T cell responses to AZD1222 COVID-19 vaccine. The table came from immunoSEQ multiplex PCR; TCRdb's copy has only in-frame clones and leaves some out. The table lists 66,000 or so clones, around 74% of them singletons, with approximately 23% in the top ten. This sample comprised peripheral blood, obtained on day 0 of MenACWY control vaccination. The source is an adult in good health.

This clone has only a few counts. V gene TRBV10-3 combines with J gene TRBJ1-6; D is uncertain. The CDR3 totals 13 residues. Between the trimmed V and J ends, which lost 4 bases and 7 bases, there was a span of 8 bases. Germline lookup yields CDR1 ENHRY and CDR2 SYGVKD. The CDR3: CAISGGKNSPLHF. The CDR3 region has the DNA TGTGCCATCAGTGGCGGTAAAAATTCACCCCTCCACTTT.

CDR3 nucleotides: TGTGCCAGCAGTTCGGGCCGGGAGCTCTACGAGCAGTACTTC. Encoded protein: CASSSGRELYEQYF. The V gene is TRBV28, the J gene TRBJ2-7; D is possibly TRBD2 (6 bases). CDR3 size: 14 residues. CDR1 and CDR2 from the germline V gene are MDHEN and SYDVKM. Trimming removed 4 bases from V and 3 bases from J, with 13 bases in between.

The gene calls are TRBV3-1 (or the pseudogene TRBV3-2) and TRBJ1-5, with D possibly matching TRBD1 (6 bases). Germline V CDR1 and CDR2: LGHDT, YNNKEL (reference sequence). This CDR3 has 15 amino acids. V lost 4 bases and J lost 6, with 16 bases in between. DNA for the CDR3: TGTGCCAGCAGCCGGAACCCAGGGGTTGGTCAGCCCCAGCATTTT. It yields the protein CASSRNPGVGQPQHF.

This chain uses TRBV28 with TRBJ1-4; D not certain. This CDR3 has 12 residues. CDR1 is MDHEN, CDR2 SYDVKM, per germline. Trimming removed 5 bases from V and 7 bases from J, with 8 bases in between. This chain's CDR3 is CASSPPGEKLFF. The CDR3 DNA follows: TGTGCCAGCAGTCCCCCAGGTGAAAAACTGTTTTTT.

The CDR3 loop is CASTGASNQPQHF. CDR3 coding DNA: TGTGCCAGCACGGGCGCCAGCAATCAGCCCCAGCATTTT. This chain uses TRBV2 with TRBJ1-5; D not resolved. Deletions cut 7 bases from V and 1 base from J, with 8 bases between. From germline, CDR1 is SNHLY and CDR2 FYNNEI. CDR3 length: 13 amino acids.

CDR3 coding DNA: TGTGCCAGCAGGTCCCGACAGGGGGCAAACACTGAAGCTTTCTTT. Translated, it gives CASRSRQGANTEAFF. The chain links TRBV2 to TRBJ1-1, with TRBD1 matching 10 bases. The CDR3 is 15 amino acids. V trimming: 6 bases; J trimming: 2 bases; junction bases outside the gene matches: 6. Germline CDR1 SNHLY, CDR2 FYNNEI. Together with reference TRBV2 and TRBJ1-1, the CDR3 gives the full variable domain: EPEVTQTPSHQVTQMGQEVILRCVPISNHLYFYWYRQILGQKVEFLVSFYNNEISEKSEIFDDQFSVERPDGSNFTLKIRSTKLEDSAMYFCASRSRQGANTEAFFGQGTRLTVV.

The chain joins TRBV11-2 to TRBJ2-7, with 7 bases identical to TRBD2. J was trimmed by 0 bases and V by 1 base; bases with no gene match: 6. CDR1 and CDR2 from the germline V gene are SGHAT and FQNNGV. The CDR3 covers 16 residues. The CDR3 is CASSLGLATSSYEQYF. The CDR3 bases are TGTGCCAGCAGCTTAGGACTAGCTACAAGCTCCTACGAGCAGTACTTC. Together with reference TRBV11-2 and TRBJ2-7, the CDR3 gives the full variable domain: EAGVAQSPRYKIIEKRQSVAFWCNPISGHATLYWYQQILGQGPKLLIQFQNNGVVDDSQLPKDRFSAERLKGVDSTLKIQPAKLEDSAVYLCASSLGLATSSYEQYFGPGTRLTVT.

The J gene is TRBJ2-5, the V gene TRBV5-1; 10 bases are a match to TRBD2. Germline V CDR1 and CDR2: SGHRS, YFSETQ. Trimming cost V 2 bases and J 2 bases; bases outside gene matches: 0. The CDR3 sequence is 14 residues long. The CDR3 loop reads CASSLAGGQETQYF. Written as DNA, the CDR3 is TGCGCCAGCAGCTTAGCGGGGGGGCAAGAGACCCAGTACTTC. Together with reference TRBV5-1 and TRBJ2-5, the CDR3 gives the full variable domain: KAGVTQTPRYLIKTRGQQVTLSCSPISGHRSVSWYQQTPGQGLQFLFEYFSETQRNKGNFPGRFSGRQFSNSRSEMNVSTLELGDSALYLCASSLAGGQETQYFGPGTRLLVL.

The CDR3 nucleotides read TGTGCCAGTAGTAAGGACAGGGGCACAGATACGCAGTATTTT. Amino acid sequence: CASSKDRGTDTQYF. V is TRBV19 and J is TRBJ2-3; 8 bases match TRBD1. CDR3 length equals 14 residues. Germline V gene sequence: CDR1 LNHDA, CDR2 SQIVND (reference sequence). The J segment lost 1 base and the V segment lost 4 bases, leaving 1 base of the junction unmatched.

CDR3 loop: CASSQRSYGYTF. The CDR3 DNA reads as TGTGCCAGCAGCCAACGGTCCTATGGCTACACCTTC. The chain recombines TRBV3-1 (or the pseudogene TRBV3-2) with TRBJ1-2; D gene ambiguous. Trimming removed 2 bases from V and 4 bases from J, with 5 bases in between. The length of the CDR3 is 12 residues. The V gene's germline CDR1 is LGHDT and CDR2 YNNKEL (reference sequence).

This sequence joins TRBV11-2 and TRBJ2-1, with D tentatively TRBD2 (6 bases). The CDR3 runs 15 residues. In germline, CDR1 is SGHAT, CDR2 FQNNGV. Trimming took off 5 bases at V and 5 bases at J, with 16 bases between the two ends. CDR3 residues: CASSVQGLHNNEQFF. The CDR3, as DNA: TGTGCCAGCAGCGTCCAAGGACTACATAACAATGAGCAGTTCTTC.

There are a few counts of this clone. This chain uses TRBV7-9 with TRBJ2-1; unclear D gene. The V gene's germline CDR1 is SEHNR and CDR2 FQNEAQ (reference sequence). CDR3 length: 12 amino acids. The V end lost 1 base, the J end lost 11 bases, and 9 bases lay between the germline ends. CDR3 amino acids: CASSLVPDQQFF. In DNA, the CDR3 is TGTGCCAGCAGCTTAGTTCCGGACCAGCAGTTCTTC.

This clone came up a few times. The J gene is TRBJ2-2, the V gene TRBV6-6, with D perhaps matching TRBD1 (6 bases). This CDR3 is 16 amino acids long. V gave up 0 bases and J gave up 1 base, with 9 bases separating them. Per germline, CDR1 MNHNY and CDR2 SVGAGI (reference sequence). The CDR3 loop is CASSYSDRLNTGELFF. DNA of the CDR3: TGTGCCAGCAGTTACTCCGACAGGCTGAACACCGGGGAGCTGTTTTTT.

This chain links TRBV29-1 with TRBJ1-1; D unresolved. V was clipped by 1 base and J by 1 base, with 7 bases between them. Germline V gives CDR1 SQVTM, CDR2 ANQGSEA. This CDR3 has 13 amino acids. This CDR3 reads CSVEGPPNTEAFF. CDR3 sequence (DNA): TGCAGCGTTGAAGGCCCGCCGAACACTGAAGCTTTCTTT.

The chain uses TRBV15 and TRBJ2-2; 11 bases line up with TRBD1. Trimming took 8 bases from V and 6 from J; bases not matched to a gene: 5. Germline loops: CDR1 LNHNV, CDR2 YYDKDF (reference sequence). The CDR3 consists of 14 residues. Here the CDR3 reads CATSRDRGAGELFF. The CDR3 DNA reads as TGTGCCACCTCTAGGGACAGGGGGGCCGGGGAGCTGTTTTTT.

The chain combines TRBV5-5 with TRBJ1-1, with D unclear. CDR1 is SGHKS, CDR2 YYEKEE, per germline (reference sequence). This CDR3 contains 13 residues. The V gene lost 3 bases and the J gene lost 5 bases, with 11 bases spanning the gap. The CDR3 sequence: CASSWRPETEAFF. CDR3 DNA sequence: TGTGCCAGCAGCTGGCGCCCAGAGACTGAAGCTTTCTTT.

This sequence joins TRBV5-1 and TRBJ1-1; 9 nucleotides agree with TRBD1. With 5 bases clipped from V and 3 bases from J, the junction kept 11 bases outside the gene matches. The CDR3 spans 16 residues. Germline V lookup: CDR1 SGHRS, CDR2 YFSETQ. The CDR3 DNA reads TGCGCCAGCAGTTTACAGGGGGCTGATTTTGACACTGAAGCTTTCTTT. Translating gives CASSLQGADFDTEAFF. Full variable domain (remainder filled in from reference TRBV5-1 and TRBJ1-1): KAGVTQTPRYLIKTRGQQVTLSCSPISGHRSVSWYQQTPGQGLQFLFEYFSETQRNKGNFPGRFSGRQFSNSRSEMNVSTLELGDSALYLCASSLQGADFDTEAFFGQGTRLTVV.

The CDR3 here is CASSPIQQGAHGYTF. In DNA, the CDR3 is TGTGCCAGCAGCCCGATACAACAGGGGGCGCATGGCTACACCTTC. V and J are TRBV7-9 and TRBJ1-2, with 9 bases identical to TRBD1. Per the germline V gene, CDR1 is SEHNR and CDR2 is FQNEAQ (reference sequence). The CDR3 covers 15 residues. The V segment lost 5 bases and the J segment 6 bases; nucleotides outside the gene matches: 10. Drawing the rest from reference TRBV7-9 and TRBJ1-2, the complete variable domain is DTGVSQNPRHKITKRGQNVTFRCDPISEHNRLYWYRQTLGQGPEFLTYFQNEAQLEKSRLLSDRFSAERPKGSFSTLEIQRTEQGDSAMYLCASSPIQQGAHGYTFGSGTRLTVV.

The chain uses TRBV27 and TRBJ2-7; 15 bases fit TRBD2. The germline CDR1 and CDR2 sequences are MNHEY and SMNVEV (reference sequence). This CDR3 is built from 15 residues. Trimming at V came to 5 bases and at J to 5 bases, leaving 4 bases not matched to a gene. CDR3 DNA sequence: TGTGCCAGCAGTCCAGGGACTAGCGGGAGGAACGAGCAGTACTTC. Protein: CASSPGTSGRNEQYF.

The chain couples TRBV3-1 (or the pseudogene TRBV3-2) to TRBJ2-4; the D call may be TRBD1 or TRBD2 (5 bases each). Germline CDR1 reads LGHDT; CDR2 reads YNNKEL (reference sequence). Trimming cost V 0 bases and J 8 bases, with 17 bases left between them. The CDR3 contains 16 residues. The CDR3 sequence is CASSQDPGAPGDIQYF. CDR3 in DNA: TGTGCCAGCAGCCAAGATCCCGGGGCCCCTGGGGACATTCAGTACTTC.

V and J are TRBV4-1 and TRBJ2-1; D remains unclear. Germline CDR1 and CDR2: MGHRA and YSYEKL. The CDR3 loop spans 16 amino acids. V was trimmed by 1 base and J by 0 bases, leaving 10 bases between them. CDR3 amino acids: CASSQVDLFSYNEQFF. The CDR3 nucleotides read TGCGCCAGCAGCCAAGTCGATCTTTTCTCCTACAATGAGCAGTTCTTC.

The chain has TRBV6-1 and TRBJ2-7; TRBD1 is a possible D gene (7 bases). V lost 2 bases and J lost 5, with 10 bases in between. Germline V lookup: CDR1 MNHNS, CDR2 SASEGT. The CDR3 spans 13 residues. Here the CDR3 DNA reads TGTGCCAGCAGTGAACAGGGGGGAAACGAGCAGTACTTC. Translation gives CASSEQGGNEQYF.